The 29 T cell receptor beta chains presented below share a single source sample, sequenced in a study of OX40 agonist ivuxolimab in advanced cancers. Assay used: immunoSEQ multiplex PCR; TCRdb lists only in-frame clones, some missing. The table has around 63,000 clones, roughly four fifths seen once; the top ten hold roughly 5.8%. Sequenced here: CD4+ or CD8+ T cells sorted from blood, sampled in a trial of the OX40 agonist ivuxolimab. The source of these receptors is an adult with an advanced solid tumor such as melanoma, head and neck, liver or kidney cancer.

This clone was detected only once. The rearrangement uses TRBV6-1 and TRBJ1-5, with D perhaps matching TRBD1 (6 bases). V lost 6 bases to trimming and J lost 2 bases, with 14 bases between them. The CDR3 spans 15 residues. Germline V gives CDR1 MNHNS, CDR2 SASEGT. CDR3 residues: CASSEGGFGNQPQHF. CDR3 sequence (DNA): TGTGCCAGCAGCGAGGGGGGCTTTGGCAATCAGCCCCAGCATTTT.

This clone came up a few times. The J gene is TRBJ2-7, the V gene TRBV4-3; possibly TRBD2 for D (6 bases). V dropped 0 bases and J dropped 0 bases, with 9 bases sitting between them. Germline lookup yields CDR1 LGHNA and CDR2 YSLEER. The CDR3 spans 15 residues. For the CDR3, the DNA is TGCGCCAGCAGCCAAGATCGGCGGGGCTCCTACGAGCAGTACTTC. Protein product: CASSQDRRGSYEQYF.

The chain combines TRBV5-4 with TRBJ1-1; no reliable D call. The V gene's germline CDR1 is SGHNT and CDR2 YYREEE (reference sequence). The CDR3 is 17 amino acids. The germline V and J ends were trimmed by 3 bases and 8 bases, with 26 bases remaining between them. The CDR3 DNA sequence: TGTGCCAGCAGCTCCACTATGCTTGGGTCGTCCGGGCCGGAAGCTTTCTTT. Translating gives CASSSTMLGSSGPEAFF.

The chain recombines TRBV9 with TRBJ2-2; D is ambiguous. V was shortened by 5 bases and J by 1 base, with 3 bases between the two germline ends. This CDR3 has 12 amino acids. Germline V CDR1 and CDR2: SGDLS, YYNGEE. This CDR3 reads CASRGNTGELFF. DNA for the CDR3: TGTGCCAGCAGAGGGAACACCGGGGAGCTGTTTTTT.

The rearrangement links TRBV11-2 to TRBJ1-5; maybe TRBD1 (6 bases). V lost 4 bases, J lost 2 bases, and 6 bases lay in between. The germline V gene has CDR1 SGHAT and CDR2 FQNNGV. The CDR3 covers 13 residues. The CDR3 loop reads CASSSGGNQPQHF. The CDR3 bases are TGTGCCAGCAGCTCAGGGGGCAATCAGCCCCAGCATTTT.

The CDR3 bases are TGTGCCTGGAGTGTCGGGGGCTGGAGCGTAGCCAAAAACATTCAGTACTTC. It encodes CAWSVGGWSVAKNIQYF. The V gene is TRBV30, the J gene TRBJ2-4; D is perhaps TRBD1 or TRBD2 (6 bases each). The germline V gene has CDR1 GTSNPN and CDR2 SVGIG (reference sequence). The CDR3 loop spans 17 amino acids. Trimming took 0 bases from V and 0 from J, leaving 15 bases between them.

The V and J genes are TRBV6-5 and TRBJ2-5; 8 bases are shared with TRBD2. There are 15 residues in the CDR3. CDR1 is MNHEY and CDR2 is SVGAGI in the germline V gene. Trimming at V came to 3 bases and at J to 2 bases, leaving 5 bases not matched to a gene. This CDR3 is CASSYSPSGQETQYF. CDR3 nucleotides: TGTGCCAGCAGTTATTCCCCTAGCGGGCAAGAGACCCAGTACTTC.

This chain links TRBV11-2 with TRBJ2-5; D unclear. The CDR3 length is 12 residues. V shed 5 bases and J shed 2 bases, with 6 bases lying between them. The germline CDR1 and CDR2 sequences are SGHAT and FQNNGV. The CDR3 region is CASSTSQETQYF. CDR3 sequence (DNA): TGTGCCAGCAGCACCAGTCAAGAGACCCAGTACTTC.

Here the CDR3 reads CASSQALVLGSQSYEQYF. CDR3 nucleotide sequence: TGCGCCAGCAGCCAAGCCCTGGTCCTCGGGAGTCAGTCCTACGAGCAGTACTTC. The J gene is TRBJ2-7, the V gene TRBV4-1, with D tentatively TRBD2 (6 bases). The germline V gene encodes CDR1 MGHRA and CDR2 YSYEKL. The CDR3 totals 18 residues. V lost 1 base and J 1 base, leaving 20 bases between the germline ends.

CDR3 sequence reads: CASSQSGAQDSPLHF. In nucleotides, the CDR3 is TGCGCCAGCAGCCAAAGTGGGGCGCAGGATTCACCCCTCCACTTT. The chain couples TRBV4-1 to TRBJ1-6, with D possibly TRBD1 on 5 matching bases. The CDR3 contains 15 residues. Germline V gene lookup returns CDR1 MGHRA and CDR2 YSYEKL. V was shortened by 2 bases and J by 8 bases, with 13 bases between the two germline ends.

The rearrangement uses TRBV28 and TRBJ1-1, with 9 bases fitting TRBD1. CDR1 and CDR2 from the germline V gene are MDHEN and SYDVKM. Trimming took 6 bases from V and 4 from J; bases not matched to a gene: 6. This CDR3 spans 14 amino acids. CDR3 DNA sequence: TGTGCCAGCAGGCCACAGGGGGCGACCACTGAAGCTTTCTTT. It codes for CASRPQGATTEAFF.

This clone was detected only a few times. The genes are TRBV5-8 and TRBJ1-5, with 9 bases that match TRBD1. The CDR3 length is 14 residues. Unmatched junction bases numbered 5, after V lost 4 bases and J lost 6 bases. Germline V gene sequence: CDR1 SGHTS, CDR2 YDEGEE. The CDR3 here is CASSEGQGIQPQHF. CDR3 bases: TGTGCCAGCAGCGAGGGACAGGGAATTCAGCCCCAGCATTTT.

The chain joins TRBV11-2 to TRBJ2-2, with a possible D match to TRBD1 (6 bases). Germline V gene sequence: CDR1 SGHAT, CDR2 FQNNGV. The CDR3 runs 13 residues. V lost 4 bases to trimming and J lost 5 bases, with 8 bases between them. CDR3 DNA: TGTGCCAGCAGCTATACAGGGACCGGGGAGCTGTTTTTT. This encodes CASSYTGTGELFF.

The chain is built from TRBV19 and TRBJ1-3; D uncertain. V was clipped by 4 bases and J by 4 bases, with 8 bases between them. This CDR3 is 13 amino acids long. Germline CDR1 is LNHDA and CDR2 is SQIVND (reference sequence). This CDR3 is CASSTRQGNTIYF. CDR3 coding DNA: TGTGCCAGTAGTACCCGACAAGGAAACACCATATATTTT.

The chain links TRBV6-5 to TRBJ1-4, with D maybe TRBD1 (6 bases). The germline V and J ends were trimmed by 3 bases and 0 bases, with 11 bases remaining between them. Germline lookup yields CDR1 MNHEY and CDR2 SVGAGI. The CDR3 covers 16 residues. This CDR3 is CASSYSGTPTNEKLFF. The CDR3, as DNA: TGTGCCAGCAGTTATTCTGGGACACCAACTAATGAAAAACTGTTTTTT.

CDR3 nucleotides: TGTGCCAGCAGGAGGACAGTCGTGGGGAACACTGAAGCTTTCTTT. Translated: CASRRTVVGNTEAFF. This chain connects TRBV7-9 to TRBJ1-1; D is perhaps TRBD1 (6 bases). There are 15 residues in the CDR3. CDR1 is SEHNR, CDR2 FQNEAQ, per germline (reference sequence). Deletions cut 6 bases from V and 1 base from J, with 15 bases between.

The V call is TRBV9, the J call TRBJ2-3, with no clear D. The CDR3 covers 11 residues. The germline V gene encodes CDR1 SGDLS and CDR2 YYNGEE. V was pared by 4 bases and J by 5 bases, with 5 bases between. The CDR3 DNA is TGTGCCAGCAGCACAGTAGATACGCAGTATTTT. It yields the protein CASSTVDTQYF.

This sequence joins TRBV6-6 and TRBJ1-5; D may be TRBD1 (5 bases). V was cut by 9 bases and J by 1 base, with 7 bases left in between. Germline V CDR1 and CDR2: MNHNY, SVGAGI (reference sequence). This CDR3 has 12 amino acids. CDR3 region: CASGGSNQPQHF. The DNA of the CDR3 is TGTGCCAGTGGGGGGAGCAATCAGCCCCAGCATTTT.

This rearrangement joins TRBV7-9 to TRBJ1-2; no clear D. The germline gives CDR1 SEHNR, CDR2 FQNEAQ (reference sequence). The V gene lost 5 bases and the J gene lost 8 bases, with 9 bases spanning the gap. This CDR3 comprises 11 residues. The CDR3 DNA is TGTGCCAGCAGCCACGCCGGCGGCTACACCTTC. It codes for CASSHAGGYTF.

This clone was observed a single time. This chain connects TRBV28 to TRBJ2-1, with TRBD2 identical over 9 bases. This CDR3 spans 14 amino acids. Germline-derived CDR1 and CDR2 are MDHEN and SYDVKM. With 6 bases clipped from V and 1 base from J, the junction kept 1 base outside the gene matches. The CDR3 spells CASRTSGSYNEQFF. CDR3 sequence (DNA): TGTGCCAGCAGGACTAGCGGTTCCTACAATGAGCAGTTCTTC. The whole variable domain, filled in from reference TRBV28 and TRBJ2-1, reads DVKVTQSSRYLVKRTGEKVFLECVQDMDHENMFWYRQDPGLGLRLIYFSYDVKMKEKGDIPEGYSVSREKKERFSLILESASTNQTSMYLCASRTSGSYNEQFFGPGTRLTVL.

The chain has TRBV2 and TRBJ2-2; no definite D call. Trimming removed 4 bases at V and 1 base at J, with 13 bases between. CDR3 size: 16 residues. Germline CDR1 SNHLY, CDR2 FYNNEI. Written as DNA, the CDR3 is TGTGCCAGCAGTGGGGTAAGGGCGAAGAACACCGGGGAGCTGTTTTTT. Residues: CASSGVRAKNTGELFF.

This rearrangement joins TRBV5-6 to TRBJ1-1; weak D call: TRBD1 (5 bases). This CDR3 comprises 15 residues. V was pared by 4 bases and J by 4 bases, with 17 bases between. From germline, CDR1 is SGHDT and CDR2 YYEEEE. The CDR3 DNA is TGTGCCAGCAGCGGGGCGCAGGGATTTATCACTGAAGCTTTCTTT. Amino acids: CASSGAQGFITEAFF.

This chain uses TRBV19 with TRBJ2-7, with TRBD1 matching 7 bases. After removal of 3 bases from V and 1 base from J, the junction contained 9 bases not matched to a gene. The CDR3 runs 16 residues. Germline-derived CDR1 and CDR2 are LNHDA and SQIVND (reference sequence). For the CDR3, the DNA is TGTGCCAGTAGTATGCGGACAGGTACTTCATCCTACGAGCAGTACTTC. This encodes CASSMRTGTSSYEQYF. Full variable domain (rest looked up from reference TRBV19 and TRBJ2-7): DGGITQSPKYLFRKEGQNVTLSCEQNLNHDAMYWYRQDPGQGLRLIYYSQIVNDFQKGDIAEGYSVSREKKESFPLTVTSAQKNPTAFYLCASSMRTGTSSYEQYFGPGTRLTVT.

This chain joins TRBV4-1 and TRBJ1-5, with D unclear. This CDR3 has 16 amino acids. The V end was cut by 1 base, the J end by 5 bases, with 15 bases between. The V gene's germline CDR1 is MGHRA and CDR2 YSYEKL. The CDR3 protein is CASSQGEGVIDQPQHF. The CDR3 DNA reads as TGCGCCAGCAGCCAAGGAGAAGGAGTTATTGATCAGCCCCAGCATTTT.

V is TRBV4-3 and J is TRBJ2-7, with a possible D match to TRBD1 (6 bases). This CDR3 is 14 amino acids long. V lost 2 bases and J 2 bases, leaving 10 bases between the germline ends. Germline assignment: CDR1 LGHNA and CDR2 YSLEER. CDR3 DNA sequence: TGCGCCAGCAGCCAAACGACAGGAACCTACGAGCAGTACTTC. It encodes CASSQTTGTYEQYF.

Here the CDR3 reads CATSREIGWGQFF. CDR3 nucleotides: TGTGCCACCAGCAGAGAGATTGGCTGGGGGCAGTTCTTC. The chain employs TRBV15 and TRBJ2-1; D remains ambiguous. CDR1 is LNHNV and CDR2 is YYDKDF in the germline V gene (reference sequence). The V end lost 0 bases, the J end lost 12 bases, and 12 bases lay between the germline ends. The CDR3 extends over 13 amino acids.

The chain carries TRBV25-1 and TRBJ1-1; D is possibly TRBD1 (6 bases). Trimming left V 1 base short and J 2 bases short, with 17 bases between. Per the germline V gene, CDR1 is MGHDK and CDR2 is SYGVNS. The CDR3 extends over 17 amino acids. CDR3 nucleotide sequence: TGTGCCAGCAGTGAATTGGTCCAGGGGAAGGATAACACTGAAGCTTTCTTT. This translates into CASSELVQGKDNTEAFF. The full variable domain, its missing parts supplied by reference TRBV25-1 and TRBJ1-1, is EADIYQTPRYLVIGTGKKITLECSQTMGHDKMYWYQQDPGMELHLIHYSYGVNSTEKGDLSSESTVSRIRTEHFPLTLESARPSHTSQYLCASSELVQGKDNTEAFFGQGTRLTVV.

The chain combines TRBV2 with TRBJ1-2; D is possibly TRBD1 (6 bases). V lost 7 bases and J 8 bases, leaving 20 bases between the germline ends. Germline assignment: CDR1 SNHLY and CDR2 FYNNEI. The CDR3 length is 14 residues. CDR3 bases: TGTGCCAGCACCCAGGTGAAAGGGGGACGCGGCTACACCTTC. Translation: CASTQVKGGRGYTF.

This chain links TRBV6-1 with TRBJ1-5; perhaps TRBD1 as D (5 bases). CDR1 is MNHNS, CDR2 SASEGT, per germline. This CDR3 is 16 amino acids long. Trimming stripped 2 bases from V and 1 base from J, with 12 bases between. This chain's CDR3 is CASSEPGLLSNQPQHF. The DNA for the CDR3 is TGTGCCAGCAGTGAACCGGGACTTTTAAGCAATCAGCCCCAGCATTTT.